A selection of T cell receptor beta chains follows, all from one sample in a study of blood T cells in healthy people across ages. MiXCR was run by TCRdb on the 5' RACE reads, yielding one entry per CDR3 protein. Here the sample spans over 1,500,000 distinct CDR3 sequences, approximately 40% being singletons. Sequenced: blood. Every receptor here comes from a human donor in good health. Both conserved end residues are part of each CDR3. D genes are given only for firm matches. Where a row states a size, it is once, few, many or the class of an expanded clone; other rows omit it.

d_call j_call clone_size v_call cdr3_length cdr3_aa cdr3_nt
- TRBJ2-1 - TRBV6-2/TRBV6-3 15 CASSWLPSGYNEQFF TGTGCCAGCAGTTGGTTACCCAGTGGGTACAATGAGCAGTTCTTC
- TRBJ2-5 few TRBV29-1 12 CSVDTLRETQYF TGCAGCGTTGATACCTTGAGAGAGACCCAGTACTTC
- TRBJ2-7 - TRBV20-1 12 CSARTLGYEQYF TGCAGTGCTAGGACCTTAGGGTACGAGCAGTACTTC
- TRBJ1-3 - TRBV7-2 16 CASSPSRTLSGNTIYF TGTGCCAGCAGCCCTAGCCGGACACTTTCTGGAAACACCATATATTTT
TRBD2 TRBJ2-5 few TRBV20-1 15 CSARVSFTPGGAQYF TGCAGTGCTAGGGTCTCTTTCACACCGGGGGGGGCCCAGTACTTC
- TRBJ2-7 few TRBV7-8 15 CASSLFWGLPLEQYF TGTGCCAGCAGCTTATTTTGGGGACTTCCCCTCGAGCAGTACTTC
TRBD2 TRBJ2-7 few TRBV7-2 16 CASSTKRLAVLHEQYF TGTGCCAGCAGTACGAAACGACTAGCGGTTCTCCACGAGCAGTACTTC
TRBD2 TRBJ2-1 - TRBV7-2 16 CASSLAPLAGVGEQFF TGTGCCAGCAGCTTAGCGCCCCTAGCGGGGGTCGGTGAGCAGTTCTTC
TRBD1 TRBJ2-7 - TRBV7-6 17 CASSSYLQGSKTYEQYF TGTGCCAGCAGCTCGTACCTACAGGGGTCGAAGACTTACGAGCAGTACTTC
- TRBJ2-6 few TRBV6-2/TRBV6-3 19 CASSPLSGDWSSGANVLTF TGTGCCAGCAGTCCCTTATCAGGGGACTGGAGCTCTGGGGCCAACGTCCTGACTTTC
- TRBJ2-1 - TRBV20-1 10 CSAFLTEQFF TGCAGTGCTTTCCTCACTGAGCAGTTCTTC
- TRBJ2-7 few TRBV7-9 10 CAKDDYEQYF TGTGCCAAAGATGACTACGAGCAGTACTTC